The clone carrying this TCR beta chain was recorded at least ten times. Its specificity is not known. This record belongs to a study of identical twins. Study conclusions and caveats: Modelling underestimated the level of out-of-frame TCR alpha sharing observed in monozygotic twins.

CDR1 MGHRA and CDR2 YSYEKL come from the germline V gene. The CDR3 spans 13 residues. The V end lost 0 bases, the J end lost 10 bases, and 11 bases lay between the germline ends. Everyone who donated was a healthy Caucasian. Template switching, a step in the protocol, added a universal primer site, and cDNA carried unique molecular identifiers. One entry per CDR3 protein results from TCRdb running MiXCR on the 5' RACE reads. Altogether approximately 220,000 distinct CDR3 sequences are present, 9.4% being singletons, with the ten largest covering just over 5%. The sequenced sample was memory (CD45RO+) T cells sorted from blood. V usage is TRBV4-1 and J usage is TRBJ2-3, with D possibly matching TRBD2 (6 bases). The clonotype comes from a woman aged 18 to 35 in good health. In DNA, the CDR3 is TGCGCCAGCAGCCAAGATCGACTAGTAGCGCAGTATTTT. Residues: CASSQDRLVAQYF.